This entry describes one T cell receptor (beta chain). The clone's antigen remains unknown. Per-base quality was not reported, and no clone a single base away is much larger than it. TCRbeta CDR3 regions were profiled with the immunoSEQ Assay using bias-controlled multiplex PCR amplification of genomic DNA. For the original study's pipeline: The absolute abundance of each unique TCRbeta CDR3 region was quantified after sequences were collapsed and filtered. Differential abundance was tested with two models: a binomial (Fisher-equivalent) model and a beta-binomial model that adds time-dependent variance fitted from healthy donors. Clones with fewer than 5 combined templates were removed, and a clone was called differentially abundant if the clone's Benjamini-Hochberg FDR was below 0.01. In the beta-binomial model, variance was expressed as a function of the total template count across the two samples, in the form v = (b*log(k)+a)^2. As stored in TCRdb, this immuneACCESS dataset retains in-frame rearrangements with V and J assigned. A fraction of the clones does not appear; measured against another copy, unresolved V genes explain less than half of the discrepancy, and the remainder lacks a known reason. V, J and clone size are those of that table, while D and trimming were read from the DNA. The sample table lists 110,000 or so clones, about 88% of them with a count of one. The biggest ten clones account for just under 8.5% of the sample.

No immune events, such as infections, were documented for the healthy donors during the collection period. Time-dependent variance in a beta-binomial model of T-cell clone differential abundance was calibrated using healthy-donor blood repertoires as a training cohort. There were 10 healthy donors in the training cohort, of whom 3 were female and 7 were male. On average the donors were around 45 years old, and their ages spanned roughly 25 to 70 years. Whole blood, obtained from a commercial supplier, was collected from each healthy donor at three time points spaced two weeks apart. Genomic DNA was extracted from unsorted whole blood for immunosequencing. These data belong to a study of identifying expanded T cells in peripheral blood (dated by TCRdb to about 2019). For the study in its entirety: Four technical replicates, made by sequencing separate aliquots from the same pool of genomic DNA, were compared pairwise.

Beyond this particular receptor, the publication reports: Across all healthy donors, variance in clone template counts between approximately two-week samples was found to increase significantly with total template count. Across all healthy-donor time intervals, the beta-binomial model significantly lowered both the number of clones called differentially abundant and the false-positive rate. Around 1.2 differentially abundant clones were flagged by the binomial model between technical replicates, whereas about 15 and 18 were flagged over approximately two weeks and four weeks, respectively. It was expected by the authors that biological variance in healthy repertoires might increase further over much longer intervals, such as months to years.

The sequence was collected from a person aged 18-70 years in good health. Sequencing input: blood.

The CDR3 protein is CASSIIDSGANVLTF. The DNA is TGTGCCAGTAGTATAATTGACTCTGGGGCCAACGTCCTGACTTTC. The V and J segments used are TRBV19 and TRBJ2-6, with the D gene not clear enough to name. CDR1 LNHDA and CDR2 SQIVND are derived from the germline V gene (reference sequence). The junction carries 5 bases between V and J, which are trimmed by 2 bases and 0 bases respectively. Spanning cysteine to phenylalanine, the CDR3 consists of 15 amino acids. Of the read, only the CDR3 DNA is kept; its 45 bases are in frame from base 1.